Below, 30 T cell receptor beta chains from the same sample are listed, as sequenced in a study of cytomegalovirus exposure and HLA in healthy donors. The method was immunoSEQ multiplex PCR; TCRdb's version includes in-frame clones alone and lacks a portion of them. This sample yields fewer than 90,000 clones, of which 90% to 97% are seen a single time; 1.6% belongs to the top ten. The specimen was PBMCs. The receptor source for this set is a man aged 18 to 29 in good health and CMV-seropositive.

In DNA form, the CDR3 reads TGTGCCAGCAGTTATGATACCGGGGGAGGTGGCTACACCTTC. It codes for CASSYDTGGGGYTF. The chain joins TRBV6-5 to TRBJ1-2; possibly TRBD1 for D (5 bases). Germline values: CDR1 MNHEY, CDR2 SVGAGI. V was pared by 3 bases and J by 7 bases, with 15 bases between. CDR3 length: 14 residues.

V gene TRBV5-1 combines with J gene TRBJ2-3; D ambiguous. Looked up from germline, CDR1 is SGHRS and CDR2 is YFSETQ. This CDR3 comprises 16 residues. Trimming took off 2 bases at V and 0 bases at J, with 13 bases between the two ends. The CDR3 here is CASSFPDRTSTDTQYF. In nucleotides, the CDR3 is TGCGCCAGCAGCTTTCCCGATAGAACTAGCACAGATACGCAGTATTTT.

The V call is TRBV2, the J call TRBJ2-5; D might be TRBD2 (6 bases). This CDR3 contains 13 residues. The germline V gene encodes CDR1 SNHLY and CDR2 FYNNEI. Trimming removed 4 bases from V and 5 bases from J, with 11 bases in between. The CDR3 loop is CASSGHSGETQYF. CDR3 DNA: TGTGCCAGCAGTGGTCACAGCGGGGAGACCCAGTACTTC.

The chain combines TRBV6-1 with TRBJ2-4; possibly TRBD1 for D (6 bases). The CDR3 spans 13 residues. Trimming cost V 6 bases and J 7 bases, with 13 bases left between them. Germline loops: CDR1 MNHNS, CDR2 SASEGT. The CDR3 loop reads CASRRTVGNIQYF. CDR3 coding DNA: TGTGCCAGCAGAAGGACAGTTGGTAACATTCAGTACTTC.

The J gene is TRBJ2-3, the V gene TRBV5-1; 8 positions match TRBD2. Germline loops: CDR1 SGHRS, CDR2 YFSETQ. V dropped 0 bases and J dropped 4; count of bases not matched to a gene: 7. The CDR3 loop spans 16 amino acids. The CDR3 is CASSLAQAGAADTQYF. The CDR3 DNA reads TGCGCCAGCAGCTTGGCCCAAGCGGGAGCCGCAGATACGCAGTATTTT.

The chain links TRBV6-5 to TRBJ1-3; D perhaps matches TRBD1 (5 bases). V gave up 2 bases and J gave up 2 bases, with 10 bases separating them. Germline V lookup: CDR1 MNHEY, CDR2 SVGAGI. The CDR3 is 15 residues long. The CDR3 DNA reads as TGTGCCAGCAGTTACGGCTGGGGCGCTGGAAACACCATATATTTT. Its protein product is CASSYGWGAGNTIYF.

The chain joins TRBV6-6 to TRBJ2-7, with D perhaps TRBD1 (6 bases). V dropped 2 bases and J dropped 5 bases, with 16 bases sitting between them. This CDR3 comprises 15 residues. The germline V gene encodes CDR1 MNHNY and CDR2 SVGAGI (reference sequence). The CDR3 loop reads CASSYRPSYRDEQYF. In nucleotides, the CDR3 is TGTGCCAGCAGTTACAGACCCAGCTACAGGGACGAGCAGTACTTC.

The chain employs TRBV27 and TRBJ2-1; 9 bases fit TRBD1. With 6 bases clipped from V and 10 bases from J, the junction kept 4 bases outside the gene matches. Germline loops: CDR1 MNHEY, CDR2 SMNVEV (reference sequence). The CDR3 runs 12 residues. This chain's CDR3 is CASRRTGVEQFF. CDR3 DNA: TGTGCCAGCAGGCGGACAGGGGTAGAGCAGTTCTTC.

The chain combines TRBV27 with TRBJ2-2, with D perhaps TRBD2 (6 bases). The CDR3 extends over 16 amino acids. V lost 0 bases and J 0 bases, leaving 8 bases between the germline ends. Germline V lookup: CDR1 MNHEY, CDR2 SMNVEV (reference sequence). In nucleotides, the CDR3 is TGTGCCAGCAGTTTATCCGGGGGTTCGAACACCGGGGAGCTGTTTTTT. Translating gives CASSLSGGSNTGELFF.

The rearrangement joins TRBV13 to TRBJ2-1; possibly TRBD1 for D (6 bases). Trimming took off 0 bases at V and 7 bases at J, with 13 bases between the two ends. Germline CDR1 and CDR2: PRHDT and FYEKMQ (reference sequence). This CDR3 is built from 15 residues. The CDR3 loop is CASSLGVHRVNEQFF. The CDR3 region has the DNA TGTGCCAGCAGCTTAGGCGTTCACAGGGTGAATGAGCAGTTCTTC. Supplemented by reference TRBV13 and TRBJ2-1, the full variable domain reads AAGVIQSPRHLIKEKRETATLKCYPIPRHDTVYWYQQGPGQDPQFLISFYEKMQSDKGSIPDRFSAQQFSDYHSELNMSSLELGDSALYFCASSLGVHRVNEQFFGPGTRLTVL.

The rearrangement uses TRBV15 and TRBJ1-5; a possible D gene is TRBD1 (5 bases). The CDR3 extends over 15 amino acids. Trimming pared 5 bases from V and 2 bases from J, leaving 13 bases between. From germline, CDR1 is LNHNV and CDR2 YYDKDF (reference sequence). The CDR3 protein is CATSGGTGGNQPQHF. The DNA of the CDR3 is TGTGCCACCAGCGGTGGGACGGGAGGCAATCAGCCCCAGCATTTT.

V gene TRBV7-8 combines with J gene TRBJ2-7; 8 bases fit TRBD2. CDR3 length: 14 amino acids. V lost 5 bases, J lost 7 bases, and 10 bases stayed unmatched. The germline V gene encodes CDR1 SGHVS and CDR2 FQNEAQ. CDR3 DNA: TGTGCCAGCAGCCTTGGGTGGCGGGAGGAGGAGCAGTACTTC. As protein: CASSLGWREEEQYF.

V usage is TRBV5-4 and J usage is TRBJ2-2, with D uncertain. The CDR3 consists of 14 residues. CDR1 and CDR2 from the germline V gene are SGHNT and YYREEE (reference sequence). V gave up 3 bases and J gave up 1 base, with 7 bases separating them. The CDR3 nucleotides read TGTGCCAGCAGCTCCCGACAGAACACCGGGGAGCTGTTTTTT. Its protein product is CASSSRQNTGELFF.

Written as DNA, the CDR3 is TGTGCCAGCAGCTCCAGCGCCGACAATGAGCAGTTCTTC. Amino acids: CASSSSADNEQFF. The chain employs TRBV11-3 and TRBJ2-1; D unclear. The CDR3 runs to 13 residues. Germline CDR1 SGHNT, CDR2 YENEEA. Trimming took 4 bases from V and 5 from J, leaving 9 bases between them.

The CDR3 is CASSVDGHPTQYF. The CDR3 DNA follows: TGTGCCAGCAGCGTAGACGGACACCCTACGCAGTATTTT. The rearrangement uses TRBV9 and TRBJ2-3; D might be TRBD1 (5 bases). The V gene's germline CDR1 is SGDLS and CDR2 YYNGEE. This CDR3 has 13 residues. V dropped 0 bases and J dropped 8 bases, with 10 bases sitting between them.

This chain links TRBV27 with TRBJ2-7; D might be TRBD1 (6 bases). V lost 9 bases and J 0 bases, leaving 15 bases between the germline ends. CDR1 is MNHEY and CDR2 is SMNVEV in the germline V gene (reference sequence). The CDR3 loop spans 14 amino acids. The CDR3 DNA sequence: TGTGCCAGTTCTAGGACAGCCAGCTCCTACGAGCAGTACTTC. It codes for CASSRTASSYEQYF.

V gene TRBV5-1 combines with J gene TRBJ1-4, with TRBD1 identical over 7 bases. V dropped 2 bases and J dropped 4; count of bases not matched to a gene: 5. The germline V gene encodes CDR1 SGHRS and CDR2 YFSETQ. The CDR3 sequence is 15 residues long. This CDR3 is CASSLGTEFNEKLFF. The DNA for the CDR3 is TGCGCCAGCAGCTTAGGGACAGAATTTAATGAAAAACTGTTTTTT. Together with reference TRBV5-1 and TRBJ1-4, the CDR3 gives the full variable domain: KAGVTQTPRYLIKTRGQQVTLSCSPISGHRSVSWYQQTPGQGLQFLFEYFSETQRNKGNFPGRFSGRQFSNSRSEMNVSTLELGDSALYLCASSLGTEFNEKLFFGSGTQLSVL.

V usage is TRBV6-6 and J usage is TRBJ1-3; D gene unclear. V lost 5 bases and J lost 3, with 5 bases in between. CDR1 and CDR2 (germline): MNHNY, SVGAGI (reference sequence). This CDR3 comprises 12 residues. This chain's CDR3 is CASSTSGNTIYF. CDR3 sequence (DNA): TGTGCCAGCAGTACCAGTGGAAACACCATATATTTT.

The chain couples TRBV5-1 to TRBJ2-3, with D possibly TRBD1 on 6 matching bases. The CDR3 totals 15 residues. V lost 0 bases and J lost 2, with 10 bases in between. The germline V gene encodes CDR1 SGHRS and CDR2 YFSETQ. The CDR3 nucleotides read TGCGCCAGCAGCTTGGCGCAGGGGACCACAGATACGCAGTATTTT. Protein sequence: CASSLAQGTTDTQYF.

Concerning this clone itself: Sequence at one end of the junction differs from germline and may be a read error. The chain employs TRBV28 and TRBJ2-1, with 10 bases identical to TRBD2. The CDR3 totals 16 residues. The germline CDR1 and CDR2 sequences are MDHEN and SYDVKM. CDR3 in DNA: TGTGCCAGCAGCAAGCGGGAGGGCCTTCCCTACGATGAGCAGTTCTTC. The encoded protein is CASSKREGLPYDEQFF.

This sequence joins TRBV18 and TRBJ2-7, with 8 bases fitting TRBD2. J was trimmed by 5 bases and V by 3 bases; bases with no gene match: 12. This CDR3 has 16 amino acids. CDR1 KGHSH and CDR2 LQKENI come from the germline V gene. CDR3 DNA sequence: TGTGCCAGCTCACCGGCGGATAGCGGGACCCTCGACGAGCAGTACTTC. It yields the protein CASSPADSGTLDEQYF.

The CDR3 region is CASSLPGAGYEQYF. CDR3 DNA sequence: TGTGCCAGCAGCCTCCCAGGGGCTGGCTACGAGCAGTACTTC. V gene TRBV11-2 combines with J gene TRBJ2-7; tentative D call: TRBD1 (6 bases). CDR1 SGHAT and CDR2 FQNNGV come from the germline V gene. Between the trimmed V and J ends, which lost 5 bases and 3 bases, there was a span of 14 bases. The CDR3 loop spans 14 amino acids.

The V and J genes are TRBV30 and TRBJ2-1, with 12 bases aligning to TRBD2. The CDR3 length is 15 residues. The V and J ends lost 4 bases and 5 bases, in that order; junction bases with no gene match: 6. Germline assignment: CDR1 GTSNPN and CDR2 SVGIG (reference sequence). The chain's CDR3 is CAWTPGLAGNNEQFF. CDR3 coding DNA: TGTGCCTGGACTCCTGGACTAGCGGGAAACAATGAGCAGTTCTTC.

The chain has TRBV18 and TRBJ2-1, with D possibly being TRBD2 (6 bases). The germline V gene encodes CDR1 KGHSH and CDR2 LQKENI. The CDR3 contains 16 residues. V lost 6 bases and J lost 3, with 18 bases in between. CDR3 protein: CASSPLRDISYNEQFF. For the CDR3, the DNA is TGTGCCAGCTCCCCCTTGCGGGATATCAGCTACAATGAGCAGTTCTTC.

The genes are TRBV6-1 and TRBJ2-2; TRBD2 matches 7 bases. The CDR3 totals 16 residues. Trimming cost V 4 bases and J 3 bases; bases outside gene matches: 8. In germline, CDR1 is MNHNS, CDR2 SASEGT. This CDR3 is CASSGRAGRDTGELFF. CDR3 in DNA: TGTGCCAGCAGTGGTAGAGCGGGACGGGACACCGGGGAGCTGTTTTTT.

This chain joins TRBV9 and TRBJ2-5, with TRBD1 as a possible D gene (6 bases). Trimming removed 0 bases at V and 4 bases at J, with 10 bases between. The length of the CDR3 is 14 residues. Germline loops: CDR1 SGDLS, CDR2 YYNGEE. In nucleotides, the CDR3 is TGTGCCAGCAGCGTAGCTACGACAGGAGAGACCCAGTACTTC. It encodes CASSVATTGETQYF.

The chain couples TRBV18 to TRBJ1-2; D gene uncertain. Looked up from germline, CDR1 is KGHSH and CDR2 is LQKENI. The length of the CDR3 is 12 residues. V was shortened by 6 bases and J by 7 bases, with 12 bases between the two germline ends. The CDR3 region has the DNA TGTGCCAGCTCCCTTCTAGCGGGTGGCTACACCTTC. Its translation: CASSLLAGGYTF. The variable domain in full, with the rest retrieved from reference TRBV18 and TRBJ1-2, is NAGVMQNPRHLVRRRGQEARLRCSPMKGHSHVYWYRQLPEEGLKFMVYLQKENIIDESGMPKERFSAEFPKEGPSILRIQQVVRGDSAAYFCASSLLAGGYTFGSGTRLTVV.

The rearrangement uses TRBV6-1 and TRBJ2-3, with 7 nucleotides matching TRBD2. The germline CDR1 and CDR2 sequences are MNHNS and SASEGT. V lost 7 bases, J lost 1 base, and 8 bases stayed unmatched. The CDR3 is 15 residues long. The chain's CDR3 is CASTASAGGTDTQYF. CDR3 DNA: TGTGCCAGCACGGCCTCGGCGGGGGGCACAGATACGCAGTATTTT.

This rearrangement joins TRBV4-1 to TRBJ2-5; D might be TRBD2 (5 bases). The V gene's germline CDR1 is MGHRA and CDR2 YSYEKL. Trimming removed 0 bases at V and 5 bases at J, with 19 bases between. The CDR3 sequence is 17 residues long. The CDR3 is CASSQDVVRGIMETQYF. In nucleotides, the CDR3 is TGCGCCAGCAGCCAAGACGTAGTAAGAGGGATCATGGAGACCCAGTACTTC.

V gene TRBV4-1 combines with J gene TRBJ2-7; D might be TRBD2 (7 bases). Per germline, CDR1 MGHRA and CDR2 YSYEKL. This CDR3 has 15 amino acids. V shed 3 bases and J shed 2 bases, with 14 bases lying between them. The CDR3 nucleotides read TGCGCCAGCAGCCAGACTCGGGGGGCGACCTACGAGCAGTACTTC. Amino acid sequence: CASSQTRGATYEQYF.